These 8 T cell receptor beta chains came from one sample sequenced in a study of beta chain features in type 1 diabetes. General study points: Type 1 diabetes patients showed a moderate but significant shortening of TCRB CDR3s in all four CD4+ subsets.

These receptors have no identified antigens. Isolated RNA was reverse transcribed in full, so expressed TCRB transcripts were sequenced. Assay used: immunoSEQ multiplex PCR; TCRdb lists only in-frame clones, some missing. This sample has 400,000 or so clones, with around a tenth found just once. The specimen sequenced was central memory CD4+ T cells from blood. The receptors come from a young man with type 1 diabetes.

This chain joins TRBV5-4 and TRBJ2-7, with a tentative D call TRBD2 (6 bases). Trimming pared 2 bases from V and 7 bases from J, leaving 13 bases between. CDR1 and CDR2 from the germline V gene are SGHNT and YYREEE (reference sequence). CDR3 size: 13 residues. CDR3 protein: CASSLGTPMEQYF. The CDR3 nucleotides read TGTGCCAGCAGCTTAGGGACTCCCATGGAGCAGTACTTC.

This rearrangement joins TRBV6-6 to TRBJ2-3, with D possibly called TRBD1 or TRBD2 (5 bases each). CDR1 is MNHNY and CDR2 is SVGAGI in the germline V gene (reference sequence). V lost 2 bases and J 0 bases, leaving 9 bases between the germline ends. The CDR3 spans 15 residues. Written as DNA, the CDR3 is TGTGCCAGCAGTTACGGGGGTAAGAGCACAGATACGCAGTATTTT. Its protein is CASSYGGKSTDTQYF.

As for this clone: The sample holds other DNA sequences that translate to the same CDR3. The chain's CDR3 is CSAAGRGDLAKNIQYF. In DNA form, the CDR3 reads TGCAGCGCCGCGGGTCGGGGGGATCTAGCCAAAAACATTCAGTACTTC. The V and J genes are TRBV29-1 and TRBJ2-4; 7 bases are shared with TRBD2. The length of the CDR3 is 16 residues. Losses at the gene ends were 7 bases for V and 0 bases for J; bases not matched to a gene: 12. CDR1 and CDR2 (germline): SQVTM, ANQGSEA.

In this sample, this clone turned up a few times. The rearrangement uses TRBV19 and TRBJ1-1, with D possibly being TRBD1 (5 bases). V lost 1 base, J lost 4 bases, and 7 bases lay in between. The length of the CDR3 is 13 residues. Germline-derived CDR1 and CDR2 are LNHDA and SQIVND (reference sequence). Written as DNA, the CDR3 is TGTGCCAGTAGTATAGCAGGGACCACTGAAGCTTTCTTT. Encoded protein: CASSIAGTTEAFF.

At least ten counts were recorded for this clone. The chain links TRBV28 to TRBJ2-1; D might be TRBD2 (6 bases). Trimming stripped 6 bases from V and 15 bases from J, with 15 bases between. There are 11 residues in the CDR3. The germline V gene has CDR1 MDHEN and CDR2 SYDVKM. The CDR3 is CASSPSRDRFF. The CDR3 region has the DNA TGTGCCAGCAGCCCTTCGCGGGATAGGTTCTTC. Using reference TRBV28 and TRBJ2-1 for the parts outside the CDR3, the full variable domain is DVKVTQSSRYLVKRTGEKVFLECVQDMDHENMFWYRQDPGLGLRLIYFSYDVKMKEKGDIPEGYSVSREKKERFSLILESASTNQTSMYLCASSPSRDRFFGPGTRLTVL.

Ten or more counts support this clone. The chain combines TRBV29-1 with TRBJ1-2, with unresolved D. Trimming removed 8 bases from V and 0 bases from J, with 16 bases in between. The CDR3 contains 14 residues. CDR1 is SQVTM, CDR2 ANQGSEA, per germline. The CDR3 reads CSFRTGIPNYGYTF. CDR3 in DNA: TGCAGCTTTAGGACCGGGATCCCTAACTATGGCTACACCTTC. Complete variable domain (other parts from reference TRBV29-1 and TRBJ1-2): SAVISQKPSRDICQRGTSLTIQCQVDSQVTMMFWYRQQPGQSLTLIATANQGSEATYESGFVIDKFPISRPNLTFSTLTVSNMSPEDSSIYLCSFRTGIPNYGYTFGSGTRLTVV.

The chain couples TRBV27 to TRBJ2-3; D is uncertain. Germline-derived CDR1 and CDR2 are MNHEY and SMNVEV (reference sequence). Trimming left V 8 bases short and J 0 bases short, with 21 bases between. The CDR3 totals 17 residues. In DNA, the CDR3 is TGTGCCAGCTCCCCCATGGCTAAGAGCACTAGCACAGATACGCAGTATTTT. This codes for CASSPMAKSTSTDTQYF.

The chain has TRBV18 and TRBJ1-3, with D possibly TRBD1 on 6 matching bases. Trimming left V 3 bases short and J 3 bases short, with 15 bases between. The CDR3 totals 16 residues. Germline CDR1 KGHSH, CDR2 LQKENI. The CDR3 sequence: CASSPADSSDGNTIYF. In DNA, the CDR3 is TGTGCCAGCTCACCCGCGGACAGCTCAGATGGAAACACCATATATTTT.